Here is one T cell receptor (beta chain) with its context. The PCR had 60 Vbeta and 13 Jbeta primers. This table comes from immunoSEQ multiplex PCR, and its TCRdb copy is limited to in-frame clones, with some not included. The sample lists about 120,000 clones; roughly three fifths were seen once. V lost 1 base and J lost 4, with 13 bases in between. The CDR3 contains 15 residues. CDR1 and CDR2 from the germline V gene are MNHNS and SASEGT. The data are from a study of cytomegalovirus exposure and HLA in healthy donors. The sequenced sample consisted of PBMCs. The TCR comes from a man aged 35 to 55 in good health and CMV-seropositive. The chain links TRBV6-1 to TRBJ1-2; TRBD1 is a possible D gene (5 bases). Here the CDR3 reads CASSEGSVGGYGYTF. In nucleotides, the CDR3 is TGTGCCAGCAGTGAAGGTTCCGTGGGGGGCTATGGCTACACCTTC.